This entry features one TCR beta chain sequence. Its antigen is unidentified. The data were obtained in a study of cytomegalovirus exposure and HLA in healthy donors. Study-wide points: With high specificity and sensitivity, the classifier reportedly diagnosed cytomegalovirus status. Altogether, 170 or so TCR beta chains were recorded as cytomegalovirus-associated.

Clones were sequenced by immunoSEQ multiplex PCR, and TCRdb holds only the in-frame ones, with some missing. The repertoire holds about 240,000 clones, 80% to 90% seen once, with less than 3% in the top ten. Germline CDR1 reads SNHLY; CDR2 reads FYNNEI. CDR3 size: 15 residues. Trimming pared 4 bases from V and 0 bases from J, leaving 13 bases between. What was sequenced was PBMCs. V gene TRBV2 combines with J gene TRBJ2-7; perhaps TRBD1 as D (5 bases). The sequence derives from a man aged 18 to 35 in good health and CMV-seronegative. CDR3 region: CASSADRQRSYEQYF. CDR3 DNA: TGTGCCAGCAGTGCCGACAGACAACGCTCCTACGAGCAGTACTTC.